Listed below are T cell receptor beta chains from one sample, sequenced in a study of CD8 T cells in Susac syndrome. TCRdb re-analysed the immunoSEQ multiplex PCR reads in MiXCR, keeping a single row per CDR3 protein. Counted here are about 440,000 distinct CDR3 sequences, more than 70% occurring once; the ten biggest clones make up under 0.15%. Sequencing was performed on CD8+ T cells from PBMCs. The source of these receptors is a human donor with multiple sclerosis. CDR3s include the opening cysteine and the closing phenylalanine or tryptophan. The order of the fields is J gene, D gene, V gene, CDR3 protein. The D gene is left open where the match is weak.

TRBJ1-3 | NA | TRBV5-1 | CASSLAVTSSGNTIYF
TRBJ1-2 | NA | TRBV19 | CASSIVGDYGYTF
TRBJ2-1 | TRBD2 | TRBV5-6 | CASSLGLAMNEQFF
TRBJ1-3 | NA | TRBV19 | CASTPGTSGNTIYF
TRBJ2-3 | TRBD2 | TRBV12-3/TRBV12-4 | CASSLAHLGGTGDTQYF
TRBJ1-1 | NA | TRBV4-1 | CASSQEGRMGTEAFF
TRBJ2-3 | NA | TRBV29-1 | CSVGTVGTDTQYF
TRBJ2-1 | TRBD1 | TRBV29-1 | CSVWGQLYNEQFF
TRBJ2-3 | NA | TRBV12-3/TRBV12-4 | CASSFGVSGHPSTDTQYF
TRBJ2-1 | TRBD2 | TRBV5-6 | CASSQTSVNEQFF
TRBJ1-1 | NA | TRBV30 | CAWGSGIDTEAFF
TRBJ1-2 | NA | TRBV5-1 | CASSPLAGRDYGYTF
TRBJ1-1 | NA | TRBV19 | CASSNEAFEAFF
TRBJ1-1 | NA | TRBV30 | CAWLPDTENTEAFF
TRBJ1-2 | TRBD1 | TRBV28 | CASRGGITLGGYTF
TRBJ2-3 | NA | TRBV30 | CAWGEDTQYF
TRBJ1-1 | NA | TRBV27 | CASSFTPRVTEAFF
TRBJ2-5 | TRBD2 | TRBV2 | CASSSGTSGIPETQYF
TRBJ2-5 | TRBD1 | TRBV4-1 | CASSQDPDRVDETQYF
TRBJ2-1 | NA | TRBV6-5 | CASSYSITISYNEQFF
TRBJ1-4 | NA | TRBV7-6 | CASSPGTTGMTLFF
TRBJ2-7 | TRBD1 | TRBV5-4 | CASSYLGQGSYEQYF
TRBJ2-3 | TRBD2 | TRBV7-3 | CASSLGTSGTTDTQYF
TRBJ2-7 | NA | TRBV14 | CASSQDSFPYEQYF
TRBJ1-2 | NA | TRBV6-2/TRBV6-3 | CASSYSAMINYGYTF
TRBJ2-1 | NA | TRBV5-6 | CASSLGWANEQFF
TRBJ2-7 | NA | TRBV6-1 | CASSERSLSPSYEQYF
TRBJ2-5 | NA | TRBV6-2/TRBV6-3 | CASSYLGYQETQYF
TRBJ2-7 | TRBD1 | TRBV19 | CASSMGTGRYEQYF
TRBJ2-4 | TRBD2 | TRBV6-1 | CASSEGREVNIQYF
TRBJ2-1 | NA | TRBV6-1 | CASISPTSGHNEQFF
TRBJ2-5 | TRBD2 | TRBV6-5 | CASSYSSTSGETQYF
TRBJ2-5 | TRBD2 | TRBV30 | CAWSLAGGPLQETQYF
TRBJ1-4 | NA | TRBV25-1 | CAGSDFDRSNEKLFF
TRBJ2-1 | NA | TRBV6-1 | CASTPLLSAPAYNEQFF